The 6 T cell receptor beta chains in this list originate from one sample, sequenced in a study of blood T cell repertoires in COVID-19. The assay was immunoSEQ multiplex PCR, and TCRdb's table has in-frame clones only and misses some. This sample has 97,000 or so clones, with roughly nine tenths found just once. Material for sequencing was peripheral blood. The receptors come from a man aged 45-65 years with active COVID-19.

This clone was seen a few times. The genes are TRBV12-2 and TRBJ1-5; whether TRBD1, the table's D call, matches the DNA was not checked. TRBV12-2 is described as a pseudogene. The CDR3 runs 18 residues. The CDR3 loop reads CASRTGTIFSYSNQPQHF. CDR3 bases: TGTGCAAGTCGGACCGGGACAATCTTTTCCTATAGCAATCAGCCCCAGCATTTT.

The gene calls are TRBV2 and TRBJ1-3, with a weak D call TRBD1 (5 bases). V lost 7 bases and J lost 4, with 8 bases in between. The CDR3 totals 12 residues. In germline, CDR1 is SNHLY, CDR2 FYNNEI. This CDR3 is CASMTDGNTIYF. CDR3 bases: TGTGCCAGCATGACAGACGGAAACACCATATATTTT.

The rearrangement links TRBV5-6 to TRBJ1-5, with D possibly being TRBD1 (6 bases). Trimming removed 4 bases at V and 5 bases at J, with 10 bases between. CDR1 and CDR2 (germline): SGHDT, YYEEEE. The CDR3 loop spans 13 amino acids. In DNA, the CDR3 is TGTGCCAGCAGCACAGGGCAGGATCAGCCCCAGCATTTT. It specifies CASSTGQDQPQHF. Variable domain in full (rest from reference TRBV5-6 and TRBJ1-5): DAGVTQSPTHLIKTRGQQVTLRCSPKSGHDTVSWYQQALGQGPQFIFQYYEEEERQRGNFPDRFSGHQFPNYSSELNVNALLLGDSALYLCASSTGQDQPQHFGDGTRLSIL.

The rearrangement uses TRBV6-4 and TRBJ2-3; TRBD1 matches 8 bases. The J segment lost 5 bases and the V segment lost 5 bases, leaving 6 bases of the junction unmatched. The CDR3 spans 14 residues. The germline CDR1 and CDR2 sequences are MRHNA and SNTAGT. CDR3 bases: TGTGCCAGCAGTTCGGACAGGGCGGGAGATACGCAGTATTTT. This gives the protein CASSSDRAGDTQYF.

The chain employs TRBV3-1 (or the pseudogene TRBV3-2) and TRBJ2-5; 16 bases map to TRBD2. Germline-derived CDR1 and CDR2 are LGHDT and YNNKEL (reference sequence). The CDR3 covers 16 residues. J was trimmed by 2 bases and V by 3 bases; bases with no gene match: 0. The CDR3 loop is CASSQGLAGGQETQYF. DNA for the CDR3: TGTGCCAGCAGCCAGGGACTAGCGGGGGGGCAAGAGACCCAGTACTTC.

The rearrangement links TRBV18 to TRBJ1-1; D might be TRBD1 (5 bases). V gave up 3 bases and J gave up 2 bases, with 7 bases separating them. Germline V gene sequence: CDR1 KGHSH, CDR2 LQKENI. This CDR3 has 13 amino acids. CDR3 region: CASSPTVNTEAFF. Written as DNA, the CDR3 is TGTGCCAGCTCACCGACAGTAAACACTGAAGCTTTCTTT.